These 30 T cell receptor beta chains came from one sample sequenced in a study of OX40 agonist ivuxolimab in advanced cancers. Assay: immunoSEQ multiplex PCR; the TCRdb copy retains only in-frame clones and omits some. Among around 68,000 clones listed, roughly 84% were seen once. Sequenced material: CD4+ or CD8+ T cells sorted from blood, taken in a trial of the OX40 agonist ivuxolimab. Receptors originate from an adult with an advanced solid tumor such as melanoma, head and neck, liver or kidney cancer.

This clone showed up just once. This chain connects TRBV10-2 to TRBJ2-2; perhaps D is TRBD1 or TRBD2 (5 bases each). V lost 8 bases to trimming and J lost 0 bases, with 7 bases between them. Germline-derived CDR1 and CDR2 are WSHSY and SAAADI. The CDR3 contains 13 residues. DNA for the CDR3: TGCGCCAGCCGGGGCTCGAACACCGGGGAGCTGTTTTTT. This codes for CASRGSNTGELFF.

This clone occurred once. V usage is TRBV5-6 and J usage is TRBJ2-1; D is perhaps TRBD2 (5 bases). The germline V gene has CDR1 SGHDT and CDR2 YYEEEE. Between the trimmed V and J ends, which lost 0 bases and 1 base, there was a span of 8 bases. The CDR3 contains 15 residues. The CDR3 bases are TGTGCCAGCAGCTTGGTTACGGGATCCTACAATGAGCAGTTCTTC. Amino acids: CASSLVTGSYNEQFF.

The chain uses TRBV2 and TRBJ2-2; D not certain. The CDR3 runs to 13 residues. The ends were cut back, 7 bases at V and 5 bases at J, with 11 bases in the middle. The germline V gene has CDR1 SNHLY and CDR2 FYNNEI. The CDR3 here is CASTEGKTGELFF. The DNA of the CDR3 is TGTGCCAGCACCGAAGGGAAGACCGGGGAGCTGTTTTTT.

The chain couples TRBV5-4 to TRBJ2-4; 8 positions agree with TRBD1. Trimming removed 4 bases from V and 1 base from J; junction bases left unmatched: 7. Per germline, CDR1 SGHNT and CDR2 YYREEE (reference sequence). CDR3 length equals 16 residues. The CDR3 region is CASSPRQGRAKNIQYF. The CDR3 DNA is TGTGCCAGCAGCCCTCGACAGGGGCGGGCCAAAAACATTCAGTACTTC.

The chain combines TRBV19 with TRBJ2-7, with D possibly being TRBD1 or TRBD2 (5 bases each). V was trimmed by 5 bases and J by 3 bases, leaving 14 bases between them. This CDR3 is 14 amino acids long. Germline V gene lookup returns CDR1 LNHDA and CDR2 SQIVND (reference sequence). In DNA form, the CDR3 reads TGTGCCAGTAGTCTTAGGGACGGTAACTACGAGCAGTACTTC. It encodes CASSLRDGNYEQYF.

The chain recombines TRBV30 with TRBJ1-5; no reliable D call. The CDR3 contains 13 residues. Trimming left V 3 bases short and J 2 bases short, with 8 bases between. Germline CDR1 and CDR2: GTSNPN and SVGIG (reference sequence). CDR3 protein: CAWRLQGNQPQHF. As DNA, the CDR3 is TGTGCCTGGAGGTTACAAGGCAATCAGCCCCAGCATTTT.

The J gene is TRBJ2-2, the V gene TRBV19; perhaps TRBD1 as D (6 bases). The V gene lost 11 bases and the J gene lost 1 base, with 20 bases spanning the gap. Germline V CDR1 and CDR2: LNHDA, SQIVND (reference sequence). There are 16 residues in the CDR3. The CDR3 loop is CACRPLDRQNTGELFF. The CDR3 coding sequence is TGTGCCTGCAGGCCCTTGGACAGACAGAACACCGGGGAGCTGTTTTTT.

The rearrangement uses TRBV7-9 and TRBJ1-4; 8 nucleotides agree with TRBD1. The V and J ends lost 1 base and 10 bases, in that order; junction bases with no gene match: 11. This CDR3 has 16 amino acids. Germline lookup yields CDR1 SEHNR and CDR2 FQNEAQ (reference sequence). The CDR3 DNA sequence: TGTGCCAGCAGCTTAGGATTGGGTGGACAGGGTGGAAAACTGTTTTTT. Translating it yields CASSLGLGGQGGKLFF.

The rearrangement links TRBV6-6 to TRBJ1-2; D possibly corresponds to TRBD1 (5 bases). Trimming stripped 10 bases from V and 7 bases from J, with 13 bases between. CDR1 MNHNY and CDR2 SVGAGI come from the germline V gene (reference sequence). The CDR3 covers 11 residues. The CDR3 sequence: CATRAGPGYTF. DNA of the CDR3: TGTGCCACCCGGGCGGGGCCTGGCTACACCTTC.

The V gene is TRBV10-2, the J gene TRBJ2-5; TRBD1 aligns across 9 bases. Germline assignment: CDR1 WSHSY and CDR2 SAAADI. V trimming: 6 bases; J trimming: 5 bases; junction bases outside the gene matches: 4. This CDR3 contains 13 residues. CDR3 in amino acids: CASRGQGTETQYF. In nucleotides, the CDR3 is TGCGCCAGCAGGGGACAGGGTACGGAGACCCAGTACTTC.

The chain combines TRBV2 with TRBJ2-3; D gene unclear. V dropped 1 base and J dropped 5 bases, with 4 bases sitting between them. This CDR3 has 12 amino acids. Germline loops: CDR1 SNHLY, CDR2 FYNNEI. The CDR3 DNA sequence: TGTGCCAGCAGTGAAGAGAGAGATACGCAGTATTTT. Encoded protein: CASSEERDTQYF.

The V call is TRBV9, the J call TRBJ2-5; D gene uncertain. V dropped 2 bases and J dropped 1 base, with 6 bases sitting between them. Germline values: CDR1 SGDLS, CDR2 YYNGEE. This CDR3 has 13 residues. CDR3 sequence reads: CASSVNPQETQYF. DNA for the CDR3: TGTGCCAGCAGCGTCAACCCCCAAGAGACCCAGTACTTC. Complete variable domain (other parts from reference TRBV9 and TRBJ2-5): DSGVTQTPKHLITATGQRVTLRCSPRSGDLSVYWYQQSLDQGLQFLIQYYNGEERAKGNILERFSAQQFPDLHSELNLSSLELGDSALYFCASSVNPQETQYFGPGTRLLVL.

The V call is TRBV6-1, the J call TRBJ2-7; D perhaps matches TRBD2 (6 bases). Germline assignment: CDR1 MNHNS and CDR2 SASEGT. CDR3 length equals 13 residues. The germline V and J ends were trimmed by 8 bases and 7 bases, with 18 bases remaining between them. The CDR3, as DNA: TGTGCCAGCGTGAAAGGAGGGGAAAGGGAGCAGTACTTC. It translates to CASVKGGEREQYF.

J is TRBJ2-5 and V is TRBV27, with D tentatively TRBD1 or TRBD2 (5 bases each). CDR1 and CDR2 (germline): MNHEY, SMNVEV (reference sequence). Between the trimmed V and J ends, which lost 3 bases and 5 bases, there was a span of 16 bases. This CDR3 contains 15 residues. The CDR3 nucleotides read TGTGCCAGCAGTTTGAGGGGCTTGGGGCGTGAGACCCAGTACTTC. Its translation: CASSLRGLGRETQYF.

This clone came up once. This chain links TRBV9 with TRBJ1-4, with 9 positions matching TRBD1. The germline V gene has CDR1 SGDLS and CDR2 YYNGEE. The length of the CDR3 is 15 residues. J lost 7 bases, V lost 3 bases, and 7 bases had no gene match. CDR3 amino acids: CASSAGTGFREKLFF. Here the CDR3 DNA reads TGTGCCAGCAGCGCTGGGACAGGGTTCCGTGAAAAACTGTTTTTT. Full variable domain (missing parts from reference TRBV9 and TRBJ1-4): DSGVTQTPKHLITATGQRVTLRCSPRSGDLSVYWYQQSLDQGLQFLIQYYNGEERAKGNILERFSAQQFPDLHSELNLSSLELGDSALYFCASSAGTGFREKLFFGSGTQLSVL.

This chain connects TRBV12-5 to TRBJ1-4; 7 nucleotides agree with TRBD1. Germline CDR1 is LGHNT and CDR2 is FRNRAP. With V trimmed by 2 bases and J by 7 bases, 7 bases remained unmatched. This CDR3 has 15 residues. The CDR3 coding sequence is TGTGCTAGTGGTTTGTCTGGCAGGGGGGCTGAAAAACTGTTTTTT. As protein: CASGLSGRGAEKLFF.

The V gene is TRBV5-4, the J gene TRBJ2-1; D call uncertain. CDR3 length equals 17 residues. The germline CDR1 and CDR2 sequences are SGHNT and YYREEE (reference sequence). Trimming left V 0 bases short and J 1 base short, with 14 bases between. The CDR3 DNA sequence: TGTGCCAGCAGCTTGGCCGTCGACTTACAGTCCTACAATGAGCAGTTCTTC. Translation: CASSLAVDLQSYNEQFF. The variable domain in full, completed from reference TRBV5-4 and TRBJ2-1, reads ETGVTQSPTHLIKTRGQQVTLRCSSQSGHNTVSWYQQALGQGPQFIFQYYREEENGRGNFPPRFSGLQFPNYSSELNVNALELDDSALYLCASSLAVDLQSYNEQFFGPGTRLTVL.

The CDR3 nucleotides are TGCAGCGTTGAACAGACAGGGGCCTTAAGCTATGGCTACACCTTC. This codes for CSVEQTGALSYGYTF. The genes are TRBV29-1 and TRBJ1-2; 8 bases are shared with TRBD1. The germline gives CDR1 SQVTM, CDR2 ANQGSEA. CDR3 length: 15 amino acids. V lost 2 bases to trimming and J lost 4 bases; unmatched junction nucleotides: 9.

This chain connects TRBV5-4 to TRBJ1-5, with D possibly being TRBD1 (6 bases). Germline V gives CDR1 SGHNT, CDR2 YYREEE (reference sequence). CDR3 size: 15 residues. V was clipped by 0 bases and J by 5 bases, with 12 bases between them. DNA for the CDR3: TGTGCCAGCAGCTTGGGGAGGGGACACGATCAGCCCCAGCATTTT. Amino acid sequence: CASSLGRGHDQPQHF.

The chain employs TRBV5-1 and TRBJ2-3; tentative D call: TRBD2 (5 bases). Germline V lookup: CDR1 SGHRS, CDR2 YFSETQ. Deletions cut 0 bases from V and 2 bases from J, with 10 bases between. The length of the CDR3 is 15 residues. The CDR3 nucleotides are TGCGCCAGCAGCTTGGTGGGAGCACCCACAGATACGCAGTATTTT. Encoded protein: CASSLVGAPTDTQYF. Full variable domain (outside the CDR3, taken from reference TRBV5-1 and TRBJ2-3): KAGVTQTPRYLIKTRGQQVTLSCSPISGHRSVSWYQQTPGQGLQFLFEYFSETQRNKGNFPGRFSGRQFSNSRSEMNVSTLELGDSALYLCASSLVGAPTDTQYFGPGTRLTVL.

The genes are TRBV25-1 and TRBJ2-7, with D perhaps matching TRBD1 (6 bases). Germline values: CDR1 MGHDK, CDR2 SYGVNS. The CDR3 is 15 residues long. V lost 2 bases and J lost 3, with 14 bases in between. This CDR3 reads CASSEGQLIFYEQYF. CDR3 in DNA: TGTGCCAGCAGTGAAGGACAGTTAATCTTCTACGAGCAGTACTTC.

The chain joins TRBV6-5 to TRBJ1-5; no definite D call. Trimming took 4 bases from V and 6 from J, leaving 7 bases between them. CDR1 is MNHEY and CDR2 is SVGAGI in the germline V gene. CDR3 length equals 12 residues. CDR3 amino acids: CASSFMPQPQHF. In nucleotides, the CDR3 is TGTGCCAGCAGTTTCATGCCTCAGCCCCAGCATTTT.

J is TRBJ2-1 and V is TRBV19, with 10 bases lining up with TRBD1. This CDR3 is built from 13 residues. Germline CDR1 and CDR2: LNHDA and SQIVND (reference sequence). With 10 bases clipped from V and 8 bases from J, the junction kept 8 bases outside the gene matches. In DNA, the CDR3 is TGTGCCACTCTCGGGACAGGGGTGTATGAGCAGTTCTTC. Its translation: CATLGTGVYEQFF. The full variable domain, in which reference TRBV19 and TRBJ2-1 provide the parts outside the CDR3, is DGGITQSPKYLFRKEGQNVTLSCEQNLNHDAMYWYRQDPGQGLRLIYYSQIVNDFQKGDIAEGYSVSREKKESFPLTVTSAQKNPTAFYLCATLGTGVYEQFFGPGTRLTVL.

This clone was seen only once. This sequence joins TRBV6-1 and TRBJ1-1, with 8 bases identical to TRBD1. This CDR3 comprises 15 residues. Looked up from germline, CDR1 is MNHNS and CDR2 is SASEGT. J lost 0 bases, V lost 6 bases, and 6 bases had no gene match. The CDR3 DNA follows: TGTGCCAGCAGCCCTAGGACAGGGATGAACACTGAAGCTTTCTTT. Protein sequence: CASSPRTGMNTEAFF.

The rearrangement joins TRBV11-2 to TRBJ2-1; possible D gene TRBD1, 5 bases. V was clipped by 0 bases and J by 3 bases, with 15 bases between them. Per germline, CDR1 SGHAT and CDR2 FQNNGV. This CDR3 comprises 17 residues. The CDR3: CASSLDRTARGYNEQFF. CDR3 nucleotides: TGTGCCAGCAGCTTAGATCGCACAGCAAGGGGCTACAATGAGCAGTTCTTC.

The chain carries TRBV6-5 and TRBJ2-6, with D perhaps matching TRBD1 or TRBD2 (6 bases each). V was clipped by 6 bases and J by 4 bases, with 13 bases between them. Germline CDR1 is MNHEY and CDR2 is SVGAGI. The CDR3 loop spans 15 amino acids. CDR3 sequence (DNA): TGTGCCAGCAGCCCAACGGGGGCAGGGGCCAACGTCCTGACTTTC. Translated: CASSPTGAGANVLTF.

The gene calls are TRBV4-2 and TRBJ1-2; 10 positions match TRBD1. Germline assignment: CDR1 LGHNA and CDR2 YNFKEQ. The CDR3 covers 18 residues. Trimming cost V 3 bases and J 5 bases; bases outside gene matches: 15. CDR3 amino acids: CASSHQRGTGASGYGYTF. Here the CDR3 DNA reads TGTGCCAGCAGCCACCAAAGGGGGACAGGGGCCTCCGGGTATGGCTACACCTTC.

A single count supports this clone. This sequence joins TRBV19 and TRBJ1-6; 7 bases line up with TRBD1. V trimming: 4 bases; J trimming: 9 bases; junction bases outside the gene matches: 6. The germline V gene encodes CDR1 LNHDA and CDR2 SQIVND (reference sequence). This CDR3 is built from 14 residues. CDR3 residues: CASSTGQLISPLHF. The CDR3 DNA reads TGTGCCAGTAGTACGGGACAGCTAATTTCACCCCTCCACTTT.

This clone was seen once. The V gene is TRBV2, the J gene TRBJ2-3; 7 bases agree with TRBD1. Germline V gene sequence: CDR1 SNHLY, CDR2 FYNNEI. V lost 2 bases, J lost 5 bases, and 10 bases stayed unmatched. The CDR3 consists of 16 residues. CDR3: CASSELFGQVGDTQYF. In nucleotides, the CDR3 is TGTGCCAGCAGTGAATTATTTGGACAGGTCGGAGATACGCAGTATTTT.

This chain links TRBV15 with TRBJ2-5; no firm D call. Germline V gene data show CDR1 as LNHNV and CDR2 as YYDKDF (reference sequence). V lost 3 bases, J lost 5 bases, and 13 bases lay in between. This CDR3 contains 14 residues. CDR3 residues: CATSRISYGETQYF. The CDR3 DNA is TGTGCCACCAGCAGGATCTCTTACGGGGAGACCCAGTACTTC.